The sample holds a few counts of the clone carrying this T cell receptor beta chain. What it binds is unknown. These data come from a study of beta chain features in type 1 diabetes. Study-level points and caveats: Moderate yet significant TCRB CDR3 shortening was seen in Type 1 diabetes patients in all four CD4+ subsets.

Between the trimmed V and J ends, which lost 0 bases and 1 base, there was a span of 10 bases. This CDR3 is built from 15 residues. Germline-derived CDR1 and CDR2 are SGHDT and YYEEEE. The isolated RNA, all of it, was reverse transcribed, so expressed TCRB transcripts were what got sequenced. Sequencing was performed with immunoSEQ multiplex PCR; in TCRdb, only in-frame clones are kept and a portion is missing. The table shows 300,000 to 350,000 clones, with about a tenth occurring only once. The chain uses TRBV5-6 and TRBJ1-1; D is possibly TRBD1 (5 bases). Sequenced material: central memory CD4+ T cells from blood. This sequence was found in a man aged 25 to 40 with type 1 diabetes. The DNA of the CDR3 is TGTGCCAGCAGCTTGGGACAGAGCAAGAACACTGAAGCTTTCTTT. This gives the protein CASSLGQSKNTEAFF.